The clone carrying this T cell receptor (beta chain) was seen repeatedly, ten times or more. The antigen remains undetermined. CDR3 length: 16 residues. V trimming: 5 bases; J trimming: 4 bases; junction bases outside the gene matches: 11. Germline V gene sequence: CDR1 LNHNV, CDR2 YYDKDF (reference sequence). This record belongs to a study of T cells in Graves' hyperthyroidism and ophthalmopathy. Cells are PBMCs isolated from approximately 9.2 ml of fresh blood. Amplification of TCR beta CDR3 regions was performed using RNA transcripts as template. First-round RT-PCR of the TCR CDR3 relied on the HTBI primer set. Each CDR3 protein is one row after TCRdb ran MiXCR on the multiplex PCR reads. The sample comprises roughly 800,000 distinct CDR3 sequences, more than 30% of which are singletons, and approximately 8.7% rests with the top ten. Study results and limitations: A model using 13 V-J features told ophthalmopathy apart from stable hyperthyroidism.

The sequenced material came from blood. The chain is built from TRBV15 and TRBJ1-2; 9 nucleotides line up with TRBD1. The source is a man younger than 35 with Graves' hyperthyroidism. CDR3 nucleotide sequence: TGTGCCACCAGCGTCGTCTGGGGACAGGGTTCCTATGGCTACACCTTC. It yields the protein CATSVVWGQGSYGYTF.